Presented here are 28 T cell receptor beta chains from one specimen sequenced in a study of Ad26.COV2.S vaccination and SARS-CoV-2 variants. The method was immunoSEQ multiplex PCR; TCRdb's version includes in-frame clones alone and lacks a portion of them. Of around 170,000 clones listed, 70% to 90% were seen once; the top ten hold over 4.5%. The sample consisted of peripheral blood, taken after recovery from COVID-19. The receptor set was obtained from a human donor who had recovered from COVID-19.

J is TRBJ1-4 and V is TRBV2, with D tentatively TRBD1 (6 bases). This CDR3 spans 15 amino acids. V was pared by 4 bases and J by 0 bases, with 9 bases between. CDR1 and CDR2 from the germline V gene are SNHLY and FYNNEI. CDR3 amino acids: CASSAWTATNEKLFF. As DNA, the CDR3 is TGTGCCAGCAGTGCTTGGACAGCAACTAATGAAAAACTGTTTTTT.

This sequence joins TRBV6-1 and TRBJ1-5, with 11 bases identical to TRBD1. This CDR3 contains 17 residues. Germline lookup yields CDR1 MNHNS and CDR2 SASEGT. Trimming removed 2 bases from V and 6 bases from J; junction bases left unmatched: 9. The CDR3 reads CASSEINGGTGGQPQHF. CDR3 nucleotide sequence: TGTGCCAGCAGTGAAATAAATGGGGGGACAGGGGGTCAGCCCCAGCATTTT.

This clone appeared a single time. The limits of the CDR3 on the DNA are not certain, so only TCRdb's listed CDR3 is given. The rearrangement links TRBV27 to TRBJ1-6. The CDR3 sequence runs 15 residues, both termini included. The germline V gene has CDR1 MNHEY and CDR2 SMNVEV (reference sequence). The CDR3 sequence is CASSFGEGLNSPLHF.

The CDR3 region has the DNA TGTGCCAGCAGCCAAGAAGGGGCGGGGTCGTCGGAGACCCAGTACTTC. It translates to CASSQEGAGSSETQYF. V and J are TRBV4-2 and TRBJ2-5; perhaps TRBD2 as D (6 bases). V was cut by 0 bases and J by 5 bases, with 16 bases left in between. Germline V gene lookup returns CDR1 LGHNA and CDR2 YNFKEQ. CDR3 length: 16 residues.

This clone was seen a few times. The chain uses TRBV12-5 and TRBJ2-7; the D call may be TRBD1 or TRBD2 (6 bases each). The CDR3 runs to 16 residues. Germline CDR1 and CDR2: LGHNT and FRNRAP. Trimming took 1 base from V and 1 from J, leaving 14 bases between them. CDR3 nucleotides: TGTGCTAGTGGTTTGGCCGGGGGCCAGGGGTCCTACGAGCAGTACTTC. This codes for CASGLAGGQGSYEQYF.

The gene calls are TRBV9 and TRBJ1-4; 7 bases fit TRBD1. The germline V gene encodes CDR1 SGDLS and CDR2 YYNGEE. This CDR3 spans 15 amino acids. With 0 bases clipped from V and 4 bases from J, the junction kept 3 bases outside the gene matches. The CDR3 protein is CASSVATGLNEKLFF. CDR3 DNA: TGTGCCAGCAGCGTAGCGACAGGGCTTAATGAAAAACTGTTTTTT. Complete variable domain (other parts from reference TRBV9 and TRBJ1-4): DSGVTQTPKHLITATGQRVTLRCSPRSGDLSVYWYQQSLDQGLQFLIQYYNGEERAKGNILERFSAQQFPDLHSELNLSSLELGDSALYFCASSVATGLNEKLFFGSGTQLSVL.

The table lists this clone with a count of one. The CDR3 is CATEGWGDNEQFF. The CDR3 DNA follows: TGTGCCACCGAAGGGTGGGGGGACAATGAGCAGTTCTTC. V is TRBV6-5 and J is TRBJ2-1; D might be TRBD2 (6 bases). CDR1 MNHEY and CDR2 SVGAGI come from the germline V gene. This CDR3 region has 13 residues. Between the trimmed V and J ends, which lost 10 bases and 5 bases, there was a span of 15 bases.

This chain uses TRBV30 with TRBJ2-5, with 7 nucleotides matching TRBD1. Trimming removed 1 base from V and 5 bases from J; junction bases left unmatched: 7. The CDR3 totals 14 residues. Germline CDR1 reads GTSNPN; CDR2 reads SVGIG (reference sequence). CDR3 DNA sequence: TGTGCCTGGAGTGGGCGACAGGGTTGGGAGACCCAGTACTTC. Translated, it gives CAWSGRQGWETQYF.

The chain combines TRBV7-8 with TRBJ2-4; possible D gene TRBD1, 5 bases. V lost 1 base to trimming and J lost 5 bases, with 6 bases between them. The CDR3 runs 13 residues. Germline CDR1 SGHVS, CDR2 FQNEAQ. CDR3 nucleotide sequence: TGTGCCAGCAGCTTAGGCAGGGAAAACATTCAGTACTTC. Protein sequence: CASSLGRENIQYF.

This sequence joins TRBV5-1 and TRBJ2-6, with 8 nucleotides matching TRBD1. CDR3 length: 17 amino acids. Trimming took 0 bases from V and 1 from J; bases not matched to a gene: 3. Per the germline V gene, CDR1 is SGHRS and CDR2 is YFSETQ. CDR3 sequence (DNA): TGCGCCAGCAGCTTGGGCAGGGGGCTTTCTGGGGCCAACGTCCTGACTTTC. Translated: CASSLGRGLSGANVLTF.

V usage is TRBV5-6 and J usage is TRBJ2-1, with 9 bases matching TRBD1. The length of the CDR3 is 16 residues. V lost 1 base to trimming and J lost 9 bases; unmatched junction nucleotides: 11. Germline V gene lookup returns CDR1 SGHDT and CDR2 YYEEEE. The CDR3 loop is CASSLRVRQGVGEQFF. The CDR3 region has the DNA TGTGCCAGCAGCTTGCGGGTCCGACAGGGGGTTGGTGAGCAGTTCTTC.

This clone was detected a few times. The chain recombines TRBV12-3 or TRBV12-4 with TRBJ1-1; no reliable D call. V was pared by 3 bases and J by 3 bases, with 8 bases between. This CDR3 has 13 residues. The DNA of the CDR3 is TGTGCCAGCAGTTTTGGGTATGACACTGAAGCTTTCTTT. Translation gives CASSFGYDTEAFF.

The DNA for the CDR3 is TGTGCCAGCAGCGTAGGAGGGAGCTCTGGAAACACCATATATTTT. This sequence encodes CASSVGGSSGNTIYF. This chain connects TRBV9 to TRBJ1-3; D is unresolved. V was shortened by 0 bases and J by 0 bases, with 7 bases between the two germline ends. This CDR3 region has 15 residues. Per germline, CDR1 SGDLS and CDR2 YYNGEE.

V is TRBV5-6 and J is TRBJ2-3, with 8 bases aligning to TRBD1. After removal of 4 bases from V and 2 bases from J, the junction contained 6 bases not matched to a gene. Germline loops: CDR1 SGHDT, CDR2 YYEEEE. The CDR3 contains 15 residues. DNA for the CDR3: TGTGCCAGCAGCGTGGACAGGGTTAACACAGATACGCAGTATTTT. This codes for CASSVDRVNTDTQYF.

The gene calls are TRBV25-1 and TRBJ2-5, with D maybe TRBD1 (5 bases). Germline CDR1 and CDR2: MGHDK and SYGVNS. CDR3 length: 16 amino acids. V was shortened by 6 bases and J by 2 bases, with 19 bases between the two germline ends. CDR3 bases: TGTGCCAGCAGACCTACTTCGACAGTTTTTCAAGAGACCCAGTACTTC. Amino acids: CASRPTSTVFQETQYF.

This chain joins TRBV2 and TRBJ1-1, with D unclear. Germline assignment: CDR1 SNHLY and CDR2 FYNNEI. The CDR3 has 14 residues. Trimming stripped 2 bases from V and 3 bases from J, with 10 bases between. The CDR3 region has the DNA TGTGCCAGCAGTGAAAAGGTCTGGGACACTGAAGCTTTCTTT. Translation gives CASSEKVWDTEAFF.

V and J are TRBV19 and TRBJ2-7; 11 bases fit TRBD1. V gave up 5 bases and J gave up 5 bases; unmatched junction bases: 8. Germline V CDR1 and CDR2: LNHDA, SQIVND (reference sequence). CDR3 length: 15 amino acids. The CDR3 DNA follows: TGTGCCAGTAGTTCGTGGGACAGGGGGAACAACGAGCAGTACTTC. Translating gives CASSSWDRGNNEQYF.

The chain recombines TRBV12-5 with TRBJ2-2, with 7 bases that match TRBD1. Unmatched junction bases numbered 7, after V lost 6 bases and J lost 3 bases. The length of the CDR3 is 15 residues. Germline V gene data show CDR1 as LGHNT and CDR2 as FRNRAP. The CDR3 coding sequence is TGTGCTAGTGGCCCTGGGACAGAATACACCGGGGAGCTGTTTTTT. Protein: CASGPGTEYTGELFF.

This CDR3 reads CASSEVQGAGNTIYF. In DNA form, the CDR3 reads TGTGCCAGCAGTGAAGTACAGGGGGCCGGAAACACCATATATTTT. The chain uses TRBV6-1 and TRBJ1-3, with 9 bases that match TRBD1. V shed 1 base and J 4 bases; nucleotides not matched to a gene: 2. CDR1 and CDR2 from the germline V gene are MNHNS and SASEGT. There are 15 residues in the CDR3.

The chain combines TRBV19 with TRBJ2-1; perhaps TRBD2 as D (6 bases). The CDR3 runs 15 residues. V shed 7 bases and J shed 3 bases, with 16 bases lying between them. The germline V gene has CDR1 LNHDA and CDR2 SQIVND (reference sequence). The DNA of the CDR3 is TGTGCCAGTACCCCCGGGGGTAGCGACTACAATGAGCAGTTCTTC. This gives the protein CASTPGGSDYNEQFF.

The rearrangement joins TRBV11-2 to TRBJ1-3, with D perhaps matching TRBD1 (6 bases). The CDR3 is made up of 16 amino acids. In germline, CDR1 is SGHAT, CDR2 FQNNGV. The V gene lost 5 bases and the J gene lost 4 bases, with 18 bases spanning the gap. The CDR3 coding sequence is TGTGCCAGCAGCCCCATCGGAGGGGGAGGAGGAAACACCATATATTTT. Protein: CASSPIGGGGGNTIYF.

CDR3 residues: CASSETPEIAFF. The DNA for the CDR3 is TGTGCCAGCAGTGAAACCCCCGAAATAGCTTTCTTT. The gene calls are TRBV2 and TRBJ1-1, with D unclear. Germline lookup yields CDR1 SNHLY and CDR2 FYNNEI. This CDR3 region has 12 residues. The V end was cut by 2 bases, the J end by 10 bases, with 11 bases between.

This sequence joins TRBV2 and TRBJ2-5; D unresolved. The CDR3 contains 11 residues. V dropped 8 bases and J dropped 5 bases, with 9 bases sitting between them. Per the germline V gene, CDR1 is SNHLY and CDR2 is FYNNEI. CDR3 sequence: CASSSGETQYF. CDR3 bases: TGTGCCAGCTCAAGTGGTGAGACCCAGTACTTC.

The V call is TRBV9, the J call TRBJ1-5; no clear D gene. Germline values: CDR1 SGDLS, CDR2 YYNGEE. V was pared by 3 bases and J by 0 bases, with 7 bases between. This CDR3 is built from 14 residues. CDR3 region: CASSAMGSNQPQHF. In DNA form, the CDR3 reads TGTGCCAGCAGCGCCATGGGTAGCAATCAGCCCCAGCATTTT.

The CDR3 region is CASSQDRGNGAFF. The CDR3 DNA reads as TGTGCCAGCAGCCAAGATAGAGGGAACGGAGCTTTCTTT. The chain recombines TRBV3-1 (or the pseudogene TRBV3-2) with TRBJ1-1; D is uncertain. Germline CDR1 is LGHDT and CDR2 is YNNKEL (reference sequence). CDR3 length: 13 residues. V was cut by 0 bases and J by 10 bases, with 12 bases left in between.

To note about this clone: Germline is not matched at one junction end, which may reflect a read error. J is TRBJ2-7 and V is TRBV3-1 (or the pseudogene TRBV3-2), with 7 bases aligning to TRBD2. Germline V gene sequence: CDR1 LGHDT, CDR2 YNNKEL (reference sequence). This CDR3 region has 12 residues. The CDR3 DNA reads TGTGCCAGCAGCCAAGGCGTGGGAGGGAGGATCTTC. Translation: CASSQGVGGRIF.

This chain connects TRBV29-1 to TRBJ1-3, with TRBD1 as a possible D gene (6 bases). CDR3 length: 14 amino acids. CDR1 and CDR2 from the germline V gene are SQVTM and ANQGSEA. Between the trimmed V and J ends, which lost 5 bases and 1 base, there was a span of 12 bases. The CDR3 here is CSVMTGQSGNTIYF. CDR3 nucleotides: TGCAGCGTTATGACAGGACAATCTGGAAACACCATATATTTT.

The J gene is TRBJ2-4, the V gene TRBV12-3 or TRBV12-4, with a possible D match to TRBD2 (5 bases). The CDR3 is 13 amino acids. Deletions cut 1 base from V and 8 bases from J, with 9 bases between. CDR3 in DNA: TGTGCCAGCAGTTTAGGGACTCCGGACATTCAGTACTTC. Its translation: CASSLGTPDIQYF.